The 18 T cell receptor beta chains presented below share a single source sample, sequenced in a study of control samples from healthy donors and cancer patients. Sequenced by immunoSEQ multiplex PCR; TCRdb stores in-frame clones only, minus some. The data contain tens of thousands of clones, approximately 84% of them singletons. Material: PBMCs. Source of these receptors: a man aged 65-85 years with lung cancer.

This sequence joins TRBV19 and TRBJ1-2, with 9 positions matching TRBD1. The ends lost 5 bases at V and 4 bases at J; junction bases unmatched: 11. CDR1 is LNHDA and CDR2 is SQIVND in the germline V gene (reference sequence). The CDR3 runs 16 residues. CDR3 loop: CASSSRTGAKSYGYTF. CDR3 in DNA: TGTGCCAGTAGTTCCCGGACAGGGGCAAAAAGCTATGGCTACACCTTC.

The V and J genes are TRBV5-1 and TRBJ2-5; D gene unclear. V was shortened by 0 bases and J by 4 bases, with 10 bases between the two germline ends. The CDR3 loop spans 14 amino acids. Looked up from germline, CDR1 is SGHRS and CDR2 is YFSETQ. The CDR3 loop is CASSLVPEVETQYF. For the CDR3, the DNA is TGCGCCAGCAGCTTGGTGCCAGAAGTAGAGACCCAGTACTTC.

The chain recombines TRBV15 with TRBJ1-1, with D possibly matching TRBD1 (6 bases). This CDR3 comprises 17 residues. CDR1 is LNHNV, CDR2 YYDKDF, per germline (reference sequence). Trimming pared 0 bases from V and 5 bases from J, leaving 19 bases between. The CDR3: CATSRDPGILGGTEAFF. The CDR3, as DNA: TGTGCCACCAGCAGAGATCCCGGCATCTTAGGGGGGACTGAAGCTTTCTTT.

This chain uses TRBV5-1 with TRBJ2-3, with 11 bases identical to TRBD2. With V trimmed by 4 bases and J by 8 bases, 12 bases remained unmatched. CDR1 and CDR2 from the germline V gene are SGHRS and YFSETQ. The CDR3 consists of 16 residues. The CDR3 here is CASSLDSGTSGSTQYF. CDR3 sequence (DNA): TGCGCCAGCAGCCTAGACTCCGGGACTAGCGGTAGTACGCAGTATTTT.

This clone occurred many times. The J gene is TRBJ1-3, the V gene TRBV12-3 or TRBV12-4; D gene unclear. This CDR3 comprises 13 residues. Trimming stripped 11 bases from V and 4 bases from J, with 15 bases between. The DNA of the CDR3 is TGTGCCGGAGGGCAGGCTCCGGGAAACACCATATATTTT. This sequence encodes CAGGQAPGNTIYF.

The rearrangement joins TRBV9 to TRBJ2-2, with D tentatively TRBD1 (6 bases). The length of the CDR3 is 15 residues. Germline V lookup: CDR1 SGDLS, CDR2 YYNGEE. V lost 4 bases and J lost 2, with 12 bases in between. CDR3 amino acids: CASSMGHLNTGELFF. The CDR3 DNA is TGTGCCAGCAGCATGGGACACCTTAACACCGGGGAGCTGTTTTTT.

This clone has only one observation. The chain couples TRBV5-1 to TRBJ1-2, with a tentative D call TRBD1 (6 bases). CDR3 length: 13 residues. V lost 8 bases and J lost 2, with 13 bases in between. Germline assignment: CDR1 SGHRS and CDR2 YFSETQ. CDR3 loop: CARRRGENYGYTF. The CDR3 nucleotides read TGCGCCAGGCGGAGGGGGGAGAACTATGGCTACACCTTC.

The chain recombines TRBV21-1 with TRBJ1-5. TRBV21-1 represents a pseudogene. The CDR3 covers 14 residues. CDR3 amino acids: CASSDRGLDQPQHF. For the CDR3, the DNA is TGTGCCAGCAGCGACCGGGGGTTAGATCAGCCCCAGCATTTT.

This chain connects TRBV18 to TRBJ2-3; 7 positions match TRBD2. V was pared by 2 bases and J by 0 bases, with 2 bases of the junction left unmatched. This CDR3 is 15 amino acids long. The germline CDR1 and CDR2 sequences are KGHSH and LQKENI. In DNA form, the CDR3 reads TGTGCCAGCTCACCAAGGCGGGGGAGCACAGATACGCAGTATTTT. This translates into CASSPRRGSTDTQYF. Full variable domain (rest looked up from reference TRBV18 and TRBJ2-3): NAGVMQNPRHLVRRRGQEARLRCSPMKGHSHVYWYRQLPEEGLKFMVYLQKENIIDESGMPKERFSAEFPKEGPSILRIQQVVRGDSAAYFCASSPRRGSTDTQYFGPGTRLTVL.

V and J are TRBV6-2 or TRBV6-3 and TRBJ1-1; 7 nucleotides agree with TRBD1. The V gene end was trimmed by 5 bases and the J gene end by 4 bases; junction bases not matched to a gene: 10. This CDR3 contains 15 residues. Per the germline V gene, CDR1 is MNHEY and CDR2 is SVGEGT. For the CDR3, the DNA is TGTGCCAGCAGTAACCCGACAGGGATGGGCACTGAAGCTTTCTTT. It is translated as CASSNPTGMGTEAFF.

This chain links TRBV11-2 with TRBJ1-4, with D unclear. CDR1 and CDR2 (germline): SGHAT, FQNNGV. The CDR3 has 12 residues. Trimming took 3 bases from V and 4 from J, leaving 3 bases between them. The chain's CDR3 is CASSFFNEKLFF. The CDR3 DNA follows: TGTGCCAGCAGCTTCTTTAATGAAAAACTGTTTTTT. The full variable domain, rest sourced from reference TRBV11-2 and TRBJ1-4, is EAGVAQSPRYKIIEKRQSVAFWCNPISGHATLYWYQQILGQGPKLLIQFQNNGVVDDSQLPKDRFSAERLKGVDSTLKIQPAKLEDSAVYLCASSFFNEKLFFGSGTQLSVL.

The J gene is TRBJ2-3, the V gene TRBV4-3, with D possibly matching TRBD1 (6 bases). Trimming removed 0 bases from V and 4 bases from J, with 17 bases in between. This CDR3 contains 17 residues. Germline V lookup: CDR1 LGHNA, CDR2 YSLEER. The CDR3 region is CASSQDSTGTRADTQYF. CDR3 DNA sequence: TGCGCCAGCAGCCAAGATTCCACAGGGACGCGGGCAGATACGCAGTATTTT.

The J gene is TRBJ1-5, the V gene TRBV30; D possibly corresponds to TRBD1 (6 bases). This CDR3 has 14 residues. V was shortened by 3 bases and J by 6 bases, with 15 bases between the two germline ends. From germline, CDR1 is GTSNPN and CDR2 SVGIG (reference sequence). Written as DNA, the CDR3 is TGTGCCTGGAGGATGACAGGCTCTGGTCAGCCCCAGCATTTT. Protein: CAWRMTGSGQPQHF.

The CDR3 sequence is CASSLFGTGVDEQYF. CDR3 DNA sequence: TGTGCCAGCAGTTTATTCGGGACAGGGGTGGACGAGCAGTACTTC. The chain joins TRBV27 to TRBJ2-7, with TRBD1 matching over 10 bases. CDR3 length: 15 residues. Germline V CDR1 and CDR2: MNHEY, SMNVEV (reference sequence). The trim removed 1 base at V and 5 bases at J, leaving 5 bases unmatched.

This CDR3 reads CASSARQGSPNTEAFF. DNA of the CDR3: TGTGCCAGCAGTGCCCGACAGGGGTCCCCGAACACTGAAGCTTTCTTT. J is TRBJ1-1 and V is TRBV6-1; 8 nucleotides match TRBD1. Per germline, CDR1 MNHNS and CDR2 SASEGT. The junction had 8 bases not matched to a gene; V was cut back by 4 bases and J by 1 base. The CDR3 sequence is 16 residues long.

The gene calls are TRBV15 and TRBJ2-7, with D maybe TRBD1 (6 bases). This CDR3 has 15 amino acids. The V end was cut by 5 bases, the J end by 2 bases, with 16 bases between. Germline CDR1 and CDR2: LNHNV and YYDKDF (reference sequence). The CDR3 nucleotides read TGTGCCACCAGCGGGGGCCGCGTTGGGACCTACGAGCAGTACTTC. Translated, it gives CATSGGRVGTYEQYF.

This chain uses TRBV27 with TRBJ2-1; D tentatively reads TRBD1 or TRBD2 (5 bases each). V was clipped by 7 bases and J by 8 bases, with 21 bases between them. The CDR3 consists of 15 residues. Germline V gene lookup returns CDR1 MNHEY and CDR2 SMNVEV (reference sequence). DNA for the CDR3: TGTGCCAGCACCTGGGGACGCAGCCCAGTGGATGAGCAGTTCTTC. It translates to CASTWGRSPVDEQFF.

V is TRBV18 and J is TRBJ1-1; the D is unclear. The CDR3 contains 13 residues. Deletions cut 2 bases from V and 5 bases from J, with 9 bases between. Germline CDR1 is KGHSH and CDR2 is LQKENI. Here the CDR3 reads CASSPLPRTEAFF. The CDR3 DNA is TGTGCCAGCTCACCATTACCTAGGACTGAAGCTTTCTTT.